A single sample is the source of the 30 T cell receptor beta chains below, sequenced in a study of shared clonotypes between healthy human individuals. Sequencing used immunoSEQ multiplex PCR; TCRdb keeps in-frame clones, though not all of them. Among 2 million to 3 million clones, roughly 93% were seen once, and the ten largest hold roughly 0.39%. Sample: naive CD4+ T cells from PBMCs. Subset denoted: CD45RA+ positively selected. Receptor source: a man between 18 and 35 years old in good health. Some clones in this sample may be carry-over from other donors' samples.

The chain links TRBV13 to TRBJ1-2, with no clear D. This CDR3 is built from 13 residues. V was clipped by 5 bases and J by 8 bases, with 15 bases between them. Looked up from germline, CDR1 is PRHDT and CDR2 is FYEKMQ (reference sequence). The CDR3 DNA is TGTGCCAGCAGCCCCTGGGGAAGGCGCGGCTACACCTTC. Its protein product is CASSPWGRRGYTF. The complete variable domain, with remaining parts taken from reference TRBV13 and TRBJ1-2, reads AAGVIQSPRHLIKEKRETATLKCYPIPRHDTVYWYQQGPGQDPQFLISFYEKMQSDKGSIPDRFSAQQFSDYHSELNMSSLELGDSALYFCASSPWGRRGYTFGSGTRLTVV.

The chain recombines TRBV5-8 with TRBJ2-3; 8 nucleotides match TRBD1. The junction had 6 bases not matched to a gene; V was cut back by 4 bases and J by 2 bases. The CDR3 runs to 15 residues. Germline V gives CDR1 SGHTS, CDR2 YDEGEE. CDR3 DNA: TGTGCCAGCAGCCGCCCAGGGGGCCCCACAGATACGCAGTATTTT. Amino acids: CASSRPGGPTDTQYF.

V gene TRBV19 combines with J gene TRBJ2-1, with 10 bases that match TRBD1. Germline loops: CDR1 LNHDA, CDR2 SQIVND (reference sequence). The CDR3 contains 16 residues. J was trimmed by 4 bases and V by 4 bases; bases with no gene match: 7. The CDR3 sequence: CASSTTGTGVYNEQFF. Here the CDR3 DNA reads TGTGCCAGTAGTACCACCGGGACAGGGGTATACAATGAGCAGTTCTTC.

This clone appeared once. Other DNA sequences in this sample translate to the same CDR3. The gene calls are TRBV29-1 and TRBJ2-5, with no clear D. The CDR3 sequence is 13 residues long. Germline CDR1 is SQVTM and CDR2 is ANQGSEA. V lost 3 bases and J lost 2, with 10 bases in between. CDR3 amino acids: CSVEGRLQETQYF. CDR3 nucleotides: TGCAGCGTTGAGGGCAGGCTACAAGAGACCCAGTACTTC. Full variable domain (rest looked up from reference TRBV29-1 and TRBJ2-5): SAVISQKPSRDICQRGTSLTIQCQVDSQVTMMFWYRQQPGQSLTLIATANQGSEATYESGFVIDKFPISRPNLTFSTLTVSNMSPEDSSIYLCSVEGRLQETQYFGPGTRLLVL.

The CDR3 here is CASSQAGIEETQYF. Written as DNA, the CDR3 is TGTGCCAGCAGCCAAGCAGGGATTGAGGAGACCCAGTACTTC. The chain combines TRBV4-2 with TRBJ2-5; D perhaps matches TRBD1 (5 bases). V dropped 1 base and J dropped 5 bases, with 11 bases sitting between them. The CDR3 sequence is 14 residues long. Germline V gene sequence: CDR1 LGHNA, CDR2 YNFKEQ.

The V gene is TRBV2, the J gene TRBJ2-1; 11 bases agree with TRBD2. Losses at the gene ends were 9 bases for V and 0 bases for J; bases not matched to a gene: 16. CDR1 is SNHLY and CDR2 is FYNNEI in the germline V gene. This CDR3 contains 19 residues. In DNA, the CDR3 is TGTGCCAGTAGGACCGGGACTAGCGGATTCGGGAGCTCCTACAATGAGCAGTTCTTC. This encodes CASRTGTSGFGSSYNEQFF.

The chain carries TRBV28 and TRBJ1-2; D is uncertain. CDR1 is MDHEN, CDR2 SYDVKM, per germline. This CDR3 region has 13 residues. Trimming pared 5 bases from V and 4 bases from J, leaving 11 bases between. The CDR3, as DNA: TGTGCCAGCAGTGGAACGGTAGGCTATGGCTACACCTTC. Its protein product is CASSGTVGYGYTF.

The CDR3 bases are TGCGCCAGCAGCTTGGGCAGGGGTTCTGGGGCCAACGTCCTGACTTTC. Its translation: CASSLGRGSGANVLTF. The rearrangement joins TRBV5-1 to TRBJ2-6; weak D call: TRBD1 (6 bases). The CDR3 runs 16 residues. From germline, CDR1 is SGHRS and CDR2 YFSETQ. V lost 0 bases, J lost 1 base, and 8 bases lay in between.

V usage is TRBV19 and J usage is TRBJ2-3; no clear D. The V and J ends lost 2 bases and 5 bases respectively, with 14 bases between them. The germline gives CDR1 LNHDA, CDR2 SQIVND (reference sequence). The CDR3 length is 15 residues. CDR3 loop: CASSIKVNYIDTQYF. CDR3 bases: TGTGCCAGTAGTATAAAAGTCAATTATATAGATACGCAGTATTTT.

This chain links TRBV18 with TRBJ2-5; 7 positions agree with TRBD2. CDR1 is KGHSH, CDR2 LQKENI, per germline. Trimming took 2 bases from V and 4 from J; bases not matched to a gene: 7. CDR3 size: 15 residues. DNA for the CDR3: TGTGCCAGCTCACCAGGCGGGAGCCTCCGAGAGACCCAGTACTTC. This gives the protein CASSPGGSLRETQYF.

V and J are TRBV20-1 and TRBJ2-7; D is uncertain. With 2 bases removed from V and 5 bases from J, the gap between germline ends came to 4 bases. There are 10 residues in the CDR3. Germline CDR1 DFQATT, CDR2 SNEGSKA (reference sequence). Here the CDR3 DNA reads TGCAGTGCTAGACTCAACGAGCAGTACTTC. As protein: CSARLNEQYF.

This clone was seen only once. V and J are TRBV12-5 and TRBJ1-2; D uncertain. This CDR3 is built from 13 residues. Looked up from germline, CDR1 is LGHNT and CDR2 is FRNRAP. The ends were cut back, 3 bases at V and 8 bases at J, with 13 bases in the middle. The CDR3 sequence: CASGLSELLGYTF. CDR3 nucleotide sequence: TGTGCTAGTGGTTTATCGGAGCTCTTAGGCTACACCTTC. Based on the CDR3 plus reference TRBV12-5 and TRBJ1-2, the full variable domain is DARVTQTPRHKVTEMGQEVTMRCQPILGHNTVFWYRQTMMQGLELLAYFRNRAPLDDSGMPKDRFSAEMPDATLATLKIQPSEPRDSAVYFCASGLSELLGYTFGSGTRLTVV.

This clone was seen a few times. The chain recombines TRBV7-9 with TRBJ2-7, with D possibly TRBD2 on 6 matching bases. Germline V gene data show CDR1 as SEHNR and CDR2 as FQNEAQ (reference sequence). Trimming stripped 5 bases from V and 7 bases from J, with 21 bases between. The CDR3 extends over 15 amino acids. The CDR3 sequence: CASSPPGAEGLEQYF. CDR3 in DNA: TGTGCCAGCAGCCCGCCGGGAGCGGAGGGTTTGGAGCAGTACTTC.

In nucleotides, the CDR3 is TGTGCCAGCGCCTGGGGGGGCTCTTTATCTCGCTACACCTTC. This codes for CASAWGGSLSRYTF. V gene TRBV7-9 combines with J gene TRBJ1-2; D is perhaps TRBD1 (6 bases). The germline CDR1 and CDR2 sequences are SEHNR and FQNEAQ (reference sequence). This CDR3 has 14 amino acids. Trimming took off 8 bases at V and 9 bases at J, with 22 bases between the two ends.

This clone was found once. The CDR3 nucleotides are TGTGCCAGCAGCTTGGGAGCTAGCAGCCCCTACGAGCAGTACTTC. Translated, it gives CASSLGASSPYEQYF. The chain joins TRBV5-4 to TRBJ2-7; the D gene is possibly TRBD2 (5 bases). Trimming stripped 0 bases from V and 2 bases from J, with 12 bases between. The CDR3 sequence is 15 residues long. Germline CDR1 reads SGHNT; CDR2 reads YYREEE (reference sequence).

The V gene is TRBV7-2, the J gene TRBJ1-1; no clear D. CDR3 length: 13 amino acids. Germline V gene sequence: CDR1 SGHTA, CDR2 FQGNSA. With 5 bases removed from V and 4 bases from J, the gap between germline ends came to 11 bases. The CDR3 DNA reads TGTGCCAGCAGCGGAAGGACGGGCACTGAAGCTTTCTTT. Amino acid sequence: CASSGRTGTEAFF.

The rearrangement joins TRBV28 to TRBJ2-1; tentative D call: TRBD2 (6 bases). There are 14 residues in the CDR3. Per germline, CDR1 MDHEN and CDR2 SYDVKM. Between the trimmed V and J ends, which lost 3 bases and 7 bases, there was a span of 13 bases. This CDR3 reads CASSLGGAKNEQFF. CDR3 DNA: TGTGCCAGCAGTTTGGGCGGGGCAAAGAATGAGCAGTTCTTC.

The rearrangement joins TRBV6-1 to TRBJ2-7; 8 nucleotides line up with TRBD2. V shed 2 bases, J shed 3 bases, and the junction held 6 bases outside the gene matches. This CDR3 spans 15 amino acids. Germline-derived CDR1 and CDR2 are MNHNS and SASEGT. CDR3 in DNA: TGTGCCAGCAGTGAAAAGCGGGAGCGTCACTACGAGCAGTACTTC. Translating it yields CASSEKRERHYEQYF.

This chain joins TRBV18 and TRBJ1-1, with no clear D. V lost 4 bases and J lost 1, with 13 bases in between. Germline V gene lookup returns CDR1 KGHSH and CDR2 LQKENI. CDR3 size: 15 residues. CDR3 nucleotide sequence: TGTGCCAGCTCACTCGGGCCGACACCGAACACTGAAGCTTTCTTT. This gives the protein CASSLGPTPNTEAFF.

This clone appeared a single time. The genes are TRBV4-1 and TRBJ2-7; no clear D. Germline V lookup: CDR1 MGHRA, CDR2 YSYEKL. This CDR3 has 14 amino acids. The V gene lost 0 bases and the J gene lost 2 bases, with 8 bases spanning the gap. The CDR3 DNA reads TGCGCCAGCAGCCAAGAGTTTCTAGCCTACGAGCAGTACTTC. As protein: CASSQEFLAYEQYF.

The chain has TRBV15 and TRBJ2-1; D unresolved. V was pared by 1 base and J by 12 bases, with 10 bases between. CDR3 size: 12 residues. Germline-derived CDR1 and CDR2 are LNHNV and YYDKDF (reference sequence). The CDR3 DNA sequence: TGTGCCACCAGCAGAGGAAGGCTAGGGCAGTTCTTC. Its protein product is CATSRGRLGQFF.

The rearrangement joins TRBV6-5 to TRBJ2-7; possibly TRBD2 for D (5 bases). Deletions cut 2 bases from V and 0 bases from J, with 11 bases between. CDR3 length: 15 residues. Per germline, CDR1 MNHEY and CDR2 SVGAGI. The CDR3 nucleotides read TGTGCCAGCAGTTACGTCGCGGACTTCTCCTACGAGCAGTACTTC. Protein: CASSYVADFSYEQYF.

This chain joins TRBV28 and TRBJ2-2; D gene ambiguous. Between the trimmed V and J ends, which lost 3 bases and 0 bases, there was a span of 8 bases. The CDR3 runs 15 residues. The germline gives CDR1 MDHEN, CDR2 SYDVKM. In DNA form, the CDR3 reads TGTGCCAGCAGTTTCGGACGATCGAACACCGGGGAGCTGTTTTTT. Its translation is CASSFGRSNTGELFF.

In DNA, the CDR3 is TGTGCCAGCAGTCGGACTCTTAGCACAGATACGCAGTATTTT. Its translation: CASSRTLSTDTQYF. The chain carries TRBV27 and TRBJ2-3; D might be TRBD2 (5 bases). The CDR3 runs 14 residues. Germline loops: CDR1 MNHEY, CDR2 SMNVEV (reference sequence). V was clipped by 5 bases and J by 0 bases, with 9 bases between them.

The rearrangement uses TRBV7-9 and TRBJ2-3, with TRBD1 as a possible D gene (6 bases). The CDR3 totals 16 residues. The V gene's germline CDR1 is SEHNR and CDR2 FQNEAQ (reference sequence). Trimming pared 3 bases from V and 2 bases from J, leaving 15 bases between. The CDR3 DNA follows: TGTGCCAGCAGCTTCTACAGGGACGAGGTCACAGATACGCAGTATTTT. Encoded protein: CASSFYRDEVTDTQYF.

With respect to this clone: Other DNA sequences within the sample encode an identical CDR3. V and J are TRBV30 and TRBJ2-1; perhaps TRBD2 as D (6 bases). The length of the CDR3 is 14 residues. Looked up from germline, CDR1 is GTSNPN and CDR2 is SVGIG (reference sequence). V was cut by 0 bases and J by 4 bases, with 10 bases left in between. In nucleotides, the CDR3 is TGTGCCTGGAGTGTGGGGGGAACGTACAATGAGCAGTTCTTC. Translating gives CAWSVGGTYNEQFF.

The chain combines TRBV28 with TRBJ1-4; the D is unclear. The CDR3 is 15 residues long. Germline V gene lookup returns CDR1 MDHEN and CDR2 SYDVKM. V lost 2 bases to trimming and J lost 2 bases, with 9 bases between them. This chain's CDR3 is CASSLVRATNEKLFF. DNA of the CDR3: TGTGCCAGCAGTTTAGTGAGGGCTACTAATGAAAAACTGTTTTTT.

The chain couples TRBV6-1 to TRBJ2-7; 10 nucleotides line up with TRBD2. The germline CDR1 and CDR2 sequences are MNHNS and SASEGT. V gave up 10 bases and J gave up 3 bases; unmatched junction bases: 9. The CDR3 covers 14 residues. The CDR3 bases are TGTGCCACCCGGCCGGGACTAGCGAGCTACGAGCAGTACTTC. Its protein product is CATRPGLASYEQYF.

This clone has a single count. The chain is built from TRBV7-2 and TRBJ2-5; TRBD1 might be the D (5 bases). The J call may be faulty, since TRBJ2-7 better matches the DNA end. CDR3 size: 14 residues. Germline V lookup: CDR1 SGHTA, CDR2 FQGNSA. The CDR3 DNA reads TGTGCCAGCAGCTTAGGCGGACACTCCTACGAGCAGTACTTC. Residues: CASSLGGHSYEQYF.

This chain connects TRBV29-1 to TRBJ1-5; D is uncertain. Trimming took off 4 bases at V and 0 bases at J, with 7 bases between the two ends. This CDR3 spans 13 amino acids. Germline V CDR1 and CDR2: SQVTM, ANQGSEA. The chain's CDR3 is CSVATNSNQPQHF. In DNA form, the CDR3 reads TGCAGCGTTGCGACAAATAGCAATCAGCCCCAGCATTTT.